These T cell receptor beta chains were read from a single sample in a study of Graves' ophthalmopathy and Graves' hyperthyroidism. Each CDR3 protein is one row after TCRdb ran MiXCR on the multiplex PCR reads. The sample lists 300,000 to 500,000 distinct CDR3 sequences, just over 15% occurring once. The sequencing sample was made of peripheral blood. All receptors derive from a woman between 18 and 29 years old with stable Graves' hyperthyroidism. The CDR3 runs from the conserved cysteine through the conserved F or W. The order of the fields is J gene, D gene, V gene, clone size, CDR3 protein, CDR3 DNA. A D gene is named only where the DNA matches it firmly. Clone size is stated in some rows and not others, as once, few, many or a class when expanded.

J gene: TRBJ2-5; D gene: NA; V gene: TRBV15; clone size: NA; CDR3 protein: CATSRDQGLGETQYF; CDR3 DNA: TGTGCCACCAGCAGAGATCAGGGACTCGGGGAGACCCAGTACTTC
J gene: TRBJ2-4; D gene: TRBD1; V gene: TRBV15; clone size: few; CDR3 protein: CATSRPGGLAKNIKYF; CDR3 DNA: TGTGCCACCAGCAGGCCAGGGGGATTAGCCAAAAACATTAAGTACTTC
J gene: TRBJ2-5; D gene: NA; V gene: TRBV10-3; clone size: few; CDR3 protein: CAISGLEETQYF; CDR3 DNA: TGTGCCATCAGTGGTCTGGAAGAGACCCAGTACTTC
J gene: TRBJ2-5; D gene: TRBD1; V gene: TRBV6-1; clone size: many; CDR3 protein: CASSEVSGQRETQYF; CDR3 DNA: TGTGCCAGCAGTGAAGTATCGGGACAGAGGGAGACCCAGTACTTC
J gene: TRBJ2-2; D gene: NA; V gene: TRBV2; clone size: NA; CDR3 protein: CASGWGPDTGELFF; CDR3 DNA: TGTGCCAGCGGGTGGGGGCCCGACACCGGGGAGCTGTTTTTT
J gene: TRBJ1-1; D gene: NA; V gene: TRBV11-2; clone size: many; CDR3 protein: CASSLEAAREGPRNTEAFF; CDR3 DNA: TGTGCCAGCAGCTTAGAGGCGGCAAGGGAGGGACCGAGGAACACTGAAGCTTTCTTT
J gene: TRBJ2-5; D gene: NA; V gene: TRBV5-1; clone size: few; CDR3 protein: CASSLAVQRTETQYF; CDR3 DNA: TGCGCCAGCAGCTTGGCCGTACAGAGAACGGAGACCCAGTACTTC
J gene: TRBJ1-1; D gene: TRBD1; V gene: TRBV18; clone size: few; CDR3 protein: CASSPETGEKTFF; CDR3 DNA: TGTGCCAGCTCACCAGAGACAGGGGAGAAAACTTTCTTT
J gene: TRBJ1-5; D gene: NA; V gene: TRBV5-1; clone size: many; CDR3 protein: CASSLAGKSNQPQHF; CDR3 DNA: TGCGCCAGCAGCTTGGCAGGGAAGAGCAATCAGCCCCAGCATTTT
J gene: TRBJ1-5; D gene: NA; V gene: TRBV12-3/TRBV12-4; clone size: many; CDR3 protein: CASSLPGGPQHF; CDR3 DNA: TGTGCCAGCAGTTTACCCGGTGGGCCCCAGCATTTT
J gene: TRBJ1-1; D gene: NA; V gene: TRBV5-1; clone size: many; CDR3 protein: CASSLDTGFGTEAFF; CDR3 DNA: TGCGCCAGCAGCTTGGACACGGGGTTTGGAACTGAAGCTTTCTTT
J gene: TRBJ2-7; D gene: TRBD1; V gene: TRBV20-1; clone size: many; CDR3 protein: CSVSGQSYEQYF; CDR3 DNA: TGCAGTGTTTCGGGACAGAGCTACGAGCAGTACTTC
J gene: TRBJ1-1; D gene: NA; V gene: TRBV19; clone size: many; CDR3 protein: CASSKLSAGGPTEAFF; CDR3 DNA: TGTGCCAGTAGTAAACTGTCCGCAGGTGGGCCCACTGAAGCTTTCTTT
J gene: TRBJ2-5; D gene: TRBD1; V gene: TRBV20-1; clone size: many; CDR3 protein: CSASEDRNSQETQYF; CDR3 DNA: TGCAGTGCTAGCGAGGACAGGAACTCCCAAGAGACCCAGTACTTC